The text below deals with one TCR beta chain. Its cognate antigen is unknown. This entry comes from a study of cytomegalovirus exposure and HLA in healthy donors. Broader study findings: Rare sequences made up most TCRs, while some public TCRs were found in many donors. What was likely a sequencing artifact was a cluster of highly shared sequence variants. Cytomegalovirus association was assigned to 150 to 200 TCR beta chains.

The CDR3 covers 15 residues. With 3 bases clipped from V and 1 base from J, the junction kept 6 bases outside the gene matches. CDR1 GTSNPN and CDR2 SVGIG come from the germline V gene (reference sequence). The primer mix had 60 Vbeta and 13 Jbeta primers. In the original analysis: Some 10 million of the roughly 80 million unique TCR beta chains counted in a later analysis were shared. Clones were read by immunoSEQ multiplex PCR, and TCRdb kept only the in-frame ones, dropping some. V and J calls and clone size are as listed in that table; D and trimming were resolved from the DNA. The data contain 55,000 to 70,000 clones, 74% of them singletons.

The sample consisted of PBMCs. The chain combines TRBV30 with TRBJ1-5; 7 bases align to TRBD1. This TCR derives from a woman aged 60-70 years in good health and CMV-seropositive. CDR3 residues: CAWSLTGDSNQPQHF. The DNA for the CDR3 is TGTGCCTGGAGCCTAACAGGGGACAGCAATCAGCCCCAGCATTTT.